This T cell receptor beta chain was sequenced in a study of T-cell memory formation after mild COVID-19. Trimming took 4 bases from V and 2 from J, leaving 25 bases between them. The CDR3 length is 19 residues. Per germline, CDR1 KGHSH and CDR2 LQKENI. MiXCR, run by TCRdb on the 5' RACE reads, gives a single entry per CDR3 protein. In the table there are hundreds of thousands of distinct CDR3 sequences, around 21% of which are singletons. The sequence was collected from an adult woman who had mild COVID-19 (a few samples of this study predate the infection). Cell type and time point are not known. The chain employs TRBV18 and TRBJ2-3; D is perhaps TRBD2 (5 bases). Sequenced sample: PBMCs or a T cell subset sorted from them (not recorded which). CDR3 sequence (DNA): TGTGCCAGCTCACGTGCCCCAGCGGCCCAAAGAGGGCACACAGATACGCAGTATTTT. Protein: CASSRAPAAQRGHTDTQYF.